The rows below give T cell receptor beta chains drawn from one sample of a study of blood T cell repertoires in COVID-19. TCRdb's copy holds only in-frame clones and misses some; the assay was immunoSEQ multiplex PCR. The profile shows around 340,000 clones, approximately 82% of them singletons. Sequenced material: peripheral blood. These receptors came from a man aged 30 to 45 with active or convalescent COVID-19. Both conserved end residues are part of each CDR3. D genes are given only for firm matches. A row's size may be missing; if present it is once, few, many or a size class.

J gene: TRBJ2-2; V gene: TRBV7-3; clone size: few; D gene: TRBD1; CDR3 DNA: TGTGCCAGCAGCTTAGTGGGGACAGGGAACACCGGGGAGCTGTTTTTT; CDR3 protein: CASSLVGTGNTGELFF
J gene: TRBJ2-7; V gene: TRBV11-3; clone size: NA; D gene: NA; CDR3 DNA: TGTGCCAGCAGCTTAGATGCAGGGATCTACGAGCAGTACTTC; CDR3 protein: CASSLDAGIYEQYF
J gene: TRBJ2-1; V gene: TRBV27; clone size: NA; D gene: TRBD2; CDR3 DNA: TGTGCCAGCAGCTACCTCGGGACTAGCGGGAGTAATGAGCAGTTCTTC; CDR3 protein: CASSYLGTSGSNEQFF
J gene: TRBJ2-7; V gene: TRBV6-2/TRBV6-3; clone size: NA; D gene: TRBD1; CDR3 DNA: TGTGCCAGCAGTTACTTCGGGACAGGGGTCAGCTACGAGCAGTACTTC; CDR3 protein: CASSYFGTGVSYEQYF
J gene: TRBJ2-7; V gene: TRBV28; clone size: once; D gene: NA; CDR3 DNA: TGTGCCAGCCCCCCCTCGGCTTGGTCGAAGGCGGTGAGCTCCTACGAGCAGTACTTC; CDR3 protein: CASPPSAWSKAVSSYEQYF
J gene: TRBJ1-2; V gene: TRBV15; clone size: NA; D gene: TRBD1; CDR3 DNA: TGTGCCACCAGCAGTCCGGACAGGAACTATGGCTACACCTTC; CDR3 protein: CATSSPDRNYGYTF
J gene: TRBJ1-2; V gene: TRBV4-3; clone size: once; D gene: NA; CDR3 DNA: TGCGCCAGCAGCCAAGATGGGCAGGTCTATGGCTACACCTTC; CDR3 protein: CASSQDGQVYGYTF
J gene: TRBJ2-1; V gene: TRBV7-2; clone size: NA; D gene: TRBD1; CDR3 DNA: TGTGCCAGCAGCTCTCAGGGGGCATCCTACAATGAGCAGTTCTTC; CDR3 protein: CASSSQGASYNEQFF
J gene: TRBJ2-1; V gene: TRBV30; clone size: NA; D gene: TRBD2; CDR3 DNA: TGTGCCTGGAGTGTATCAGCGGGGGGGAAGTTCTTC; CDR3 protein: CAWSVSAGGKFF
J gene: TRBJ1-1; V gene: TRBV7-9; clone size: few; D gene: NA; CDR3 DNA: TGTGCCAGCAGCCCCCTCACTGAAGCTTTCTTT; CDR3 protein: CASSPLTEAFF
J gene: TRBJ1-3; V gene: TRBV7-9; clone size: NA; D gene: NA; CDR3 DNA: TGTGCCAGCAGCCCCTGGACAGACTCTGGAAACACCATATATTTT; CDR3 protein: CASSPWTDSGNTIYF
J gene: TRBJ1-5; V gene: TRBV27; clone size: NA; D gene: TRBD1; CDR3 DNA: TGTGCCAGCAGTCCCCTTGGGACAGATCAGCCCCAGCATTTT; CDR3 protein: CASSPLGTDQPQHF
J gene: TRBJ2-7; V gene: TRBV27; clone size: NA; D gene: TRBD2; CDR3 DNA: TGTGCCAGCGGACCTTCTCTAGCGGGAGATGGCGAGCAGTACTTC; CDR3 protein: CASGPSLAGDGEQYF
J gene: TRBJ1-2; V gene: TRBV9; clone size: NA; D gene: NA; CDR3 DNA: TGTGCCAGCAGCGGCCGAAGGCGCGGGGGCTATGGCTACACCTTC; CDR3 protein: CASSGRRRGGYGYTF
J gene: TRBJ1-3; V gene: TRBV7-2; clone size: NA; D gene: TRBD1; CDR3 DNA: TGTGCCAGCAGCCCCGACAGGGGAAGCTCTGGAAACACCATATATTTT; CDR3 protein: CASSPDRGSSGNTIYF
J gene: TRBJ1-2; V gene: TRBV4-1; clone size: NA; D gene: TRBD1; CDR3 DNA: TGCGCCAGCAGCCCCAGACAGGGGAATCGGTATGGCTACACCTTC; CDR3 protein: CASSPRQGNRYGYTF
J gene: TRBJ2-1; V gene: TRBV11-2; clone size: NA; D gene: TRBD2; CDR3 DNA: TGTGCCAGCAGCCCCATTTCGGGGAGGGGTTACAATGAGCAGTTCTTC; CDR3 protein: CASSPISGRGYNEQFF
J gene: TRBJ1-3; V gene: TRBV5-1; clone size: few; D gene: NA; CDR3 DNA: TGCGCCAGCAGCGTAGGGACTTCTCTATCTGGAAACACCATATATTTT; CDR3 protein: CASSVGTSLSGNTIYF
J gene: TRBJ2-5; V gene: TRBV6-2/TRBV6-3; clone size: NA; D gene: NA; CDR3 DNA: TGTGCCAGCAGTCACAGGGGGGGACAAGAGACCCAGTACTTC; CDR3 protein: CASSHRGGQETQYF
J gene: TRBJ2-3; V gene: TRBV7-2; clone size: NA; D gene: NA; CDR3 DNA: TGTGCCAGCAGCTCACGGAATCGGAGGGGCACAGATACGCAGTATTTT; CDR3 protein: CASSSRNRRGTDTQYF
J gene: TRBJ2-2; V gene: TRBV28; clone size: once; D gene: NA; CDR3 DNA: TGTGCCAGCAGTTTACCCCAGGGCAGTACCGGGGAGCTGTTTTTT; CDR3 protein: CASSLPQGSTGELFF
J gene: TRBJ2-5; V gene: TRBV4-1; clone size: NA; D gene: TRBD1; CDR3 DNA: TGCGCCAGCAGCGAAAAGACAGGGACAGACCAAGAGACCCAGTACTTC; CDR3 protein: CASSEKTGTDQETQYF
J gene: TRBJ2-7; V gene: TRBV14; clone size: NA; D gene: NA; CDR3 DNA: TGTGCCAGCAGCCTCGGGAGAGTCTACGAGCAGTACTTC; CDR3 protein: CASSLGRVYEQYF
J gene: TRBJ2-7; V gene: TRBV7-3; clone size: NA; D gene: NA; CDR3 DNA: TGTGCCAGCAGCTTAGAAACAGGGCCCTACGAGCAGTACTTC; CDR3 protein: CASSLETGPYEQYF
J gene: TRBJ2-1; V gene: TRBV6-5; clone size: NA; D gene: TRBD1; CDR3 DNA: TGTGCCAGCAGTTACTCCGGGGGACAGGGGATGAATGAGCAGTTCTTC; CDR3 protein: CASSYSGGQGMNEQFF
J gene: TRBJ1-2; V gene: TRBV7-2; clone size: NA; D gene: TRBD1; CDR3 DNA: TGTGCCAGCAGCTCTACAGGGGTTCACTATGGCTACACCTTC; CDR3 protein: CASSSTGVHYGYTF
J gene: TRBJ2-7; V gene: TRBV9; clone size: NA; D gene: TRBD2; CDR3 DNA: TGTGCCAGCAGCGAAGCGGGGACTAGCCCTCCGAAGTACTTC; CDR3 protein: CASSEAGTSPPKYF
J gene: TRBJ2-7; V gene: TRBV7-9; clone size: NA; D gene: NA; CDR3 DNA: TGTGCCAGCAGCCCTCCAGGGGTAGGGTTTTACGAGCAGTACTTC; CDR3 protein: CASSPPGVGFYEQYF
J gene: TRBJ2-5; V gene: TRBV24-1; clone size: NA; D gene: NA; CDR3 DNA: TGTGCCACCAGTGAACCTGGGACACAAGAGACCCAGTACTTC; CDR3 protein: CATSEPGTQETQYF
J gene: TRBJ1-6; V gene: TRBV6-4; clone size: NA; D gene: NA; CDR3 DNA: TGTGCCAGCAGTCGCAGCTCCTATAATTCACCCCTCCACTTT; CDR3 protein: CASSRSSYNSPLHF
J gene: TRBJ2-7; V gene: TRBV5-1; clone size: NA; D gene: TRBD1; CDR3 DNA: TGCGCCAGCAGCCTCTCCGGGACAGGGGCCGAGCAGTACTTC; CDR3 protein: CASSLSGTGAEQYF
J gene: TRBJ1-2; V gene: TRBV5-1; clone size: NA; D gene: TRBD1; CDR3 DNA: TGCGCCAGCAGCACGGGACAGGGGGAAGGAGGCTACACCTTC; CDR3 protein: CASSTGQGEGGYTF
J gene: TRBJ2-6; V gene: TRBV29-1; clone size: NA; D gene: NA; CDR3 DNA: TGCAGCGTTGAAGCCCTTCCAGCGGACTCTGGGGCCAACGTCCTGACTTTC; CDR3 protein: CSVEALPADSGANVLTF
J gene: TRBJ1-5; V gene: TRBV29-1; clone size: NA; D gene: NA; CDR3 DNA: TGCAGCGTGAAGGCGGGGACGGGCAATCAGCCCCAGCATTTT; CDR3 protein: CSVKAGTGNQPQHF
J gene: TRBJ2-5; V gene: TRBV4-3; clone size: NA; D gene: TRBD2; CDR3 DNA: TGCGCCAGCAGCCCGGGACGACTAGCGGGAGAACAGGAGACCCAGTACTTC; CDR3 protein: CASSPGRLAGEQETQYF
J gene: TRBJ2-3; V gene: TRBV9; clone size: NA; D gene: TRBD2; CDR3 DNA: TGTGCCAGCAGCGTATCGCTAGCGGGGGTAGGGAGCACAGATACGCAGTATTTT; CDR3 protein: CASSVSLAGVGSTDTQYF
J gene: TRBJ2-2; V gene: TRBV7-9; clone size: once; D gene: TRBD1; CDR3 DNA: TGTGCCAGCAGCTTGACAGGGGGAGGCCCCGGGGAGCTGTTTTTT; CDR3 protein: CASSLTGGGPGELFF
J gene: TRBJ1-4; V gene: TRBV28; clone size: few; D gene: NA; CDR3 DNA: TGTGCCAGCACCATCTGGGACTCTAATGAAAAACTGTTTTTT; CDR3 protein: CASTIWDSNEKLFF
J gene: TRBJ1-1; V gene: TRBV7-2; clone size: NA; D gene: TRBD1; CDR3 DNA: TGTGCCAGCAGCTTTTTACAGGGGTCGATCACTGAAGCTTTCTTT; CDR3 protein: CASSFLQGSITEAFF
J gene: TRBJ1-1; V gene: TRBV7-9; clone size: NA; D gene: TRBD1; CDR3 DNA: TGTGCCAGCAGCTCCGGACAGGCGAGAAACACTGAAGCTTTCTTT; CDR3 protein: CASSSGQARNTEAFF
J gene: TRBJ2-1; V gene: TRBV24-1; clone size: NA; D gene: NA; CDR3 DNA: TGTGCCACCAGTGCCCCCCGGGGAGACCAGAAGAATGAGCAGTTCTTC; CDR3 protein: CATSAPRGDQKNEQFF
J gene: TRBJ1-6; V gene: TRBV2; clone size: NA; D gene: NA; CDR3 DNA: TGTGCCAGCAGTGTAACGGATCTGGGCAATTCACCCCTCCACTTT; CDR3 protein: CASSVTDLGNSPLHF
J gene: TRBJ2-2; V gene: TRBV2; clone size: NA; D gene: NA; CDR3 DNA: TGTGCCAGCAGTGAAACCGCCGGGGGCACCGGGGAGCTGTTTTTT; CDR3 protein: CASSETAGGTGELFF
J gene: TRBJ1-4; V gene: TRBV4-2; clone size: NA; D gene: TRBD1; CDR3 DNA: TGTGCCAGCAGCCAAGAGCCCAGGGGGCGCGCTAATGAAAAACTGTTTTTT; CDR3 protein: CASSQEPRGRANEKLFF
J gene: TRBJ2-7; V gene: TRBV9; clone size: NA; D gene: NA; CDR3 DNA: TGTGCCAGCAGCGAGATGGTGGTAGGGGGCGAGCAGTACTTC; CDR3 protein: CASSEMVVGGEQYF